This is a list of T cell receptor beta chains from one sample in a study of memory CD4+ T cells and cytomegalovirus serostatus. The protocol was immunoSEQ multiplex PCR, while the TCRdb copy is restricted to in-frame clones and leaves out a portion. The sample has about 25,000 clones; 60% to 80% are singletons. The sequenced material came from memory CD4+ T cells from blood. These receptors were collected from an adult in good health and CMV-seronegative. Both conserved end residues are part of each CDR3. D genes are given only for firm matches. Size is omitted from some rows. Given values are once, few, many or a class for expanded clones.

TRBJ2-7 - TRBV7-8 once CASSPASGGIVGSYEQYF TGTGCCAGCAGCCCCGCCAGTGGGGGGATTGTCGGCTCCTACGAGCAGTACTTC
TRBJ2-5 TRBD2 TRBV30 - CAWRTSRVTETQYF TGTGCCTGGAGGACTAGCCGGGTTACAGAGACCCAGTACTTC
TRBJ1-4 TRBD1 TRBV6-6 - CASSYSGQTNEKLFF TGTGCCAGCAGTTACTCGGGACAGACTAATGAAAAACTGTTTTTT
TRBJ2-7 - TRBV6-1 - CASSSPTLGEQYF TGTGCCAGCAGTTCCCCGACCTTGGGCGAGCAGTACTTC
TRBJ2-5 - TRBV11-2 - CASSFSEGETQYF TGTGCCAGCAGCTTTAGCGAGGGGGAGACCCAGTACTTC
TRBJ1-1 - TRBV2 few CASNREYTEAFF TGTGCCAGCAACAGAGAATACACTGAAGCTTTCTTT
TRBJ1-4 TRBD1 TRBV6-5 - CASSYLTGSNEKLFF TGTGCCAGCAGTTACTTGACAGGGTCTAATGAAAAACTGTTTTTT
TRBJ2-7 - TRBV5-4 - CASSFDGYYEQYF TGTGCCAGCAGCTTCGACGGGTACTACGAGCAGTACTTC
TRBJ2-3 TRBD2 TRBV4-1 few CASSPTGLSYTDTQYF TGCGCCAGCAGCCCAACGGGACTATCCTACACAGATACGCAGTATTTT
TRBJ2-3 - TRBV27 - CASSPTQARTDTQYF TGTGCCAGCAGTCCGACACAGGCCCGCACAGATACGCAGTATTTT
TRBJ2-5 - TRBV5-1 - CASTLESEETQYF TGCGCCAGCACCCTTGAGAGTGAAGAGACCCAGTACTTC
TRBJ1-2 - TRBV7-2 - CASSLVPVGSNYGYTF TGTGCCAGCAGCTTGGTACCAGTGGGCTCTAACTATGGCTACACCTTC
TRBJ2-1 - TRBV19 few CASSIPGFEWVEQFF TGTGCCAGTAGTATTCCCGGCTTTGAGTGGGTTGAGCAGTTCTTC
TRBJ1-1 TRBD1 TRBV7-6 - CASSNQGAGTEAFF TGTGCCAGCAGTAATCAGGGGGCCGGCACTGAAGCTTTCTTT
TRBJ2-7 - TRBV7-9 - CASSLGTGHIYEQYF TGTGCCAGCAGCTTAGGCACCGGCCATATCTACGAGCAGTACTTC
TRBJ1-1 - TRBV10-3 - CAITRDGNTEAFF TGTGCCATCACCCGAGATGGGAACACTGAAGCTTTCTTT
TRBJ2-2 - TRBV5-1 - CASSSIKTTGWSGTGELFF TGCGCCAGCAGCTCAATAAAGACCACAGGGTGGTCAGGGACCGGGGAGCTGTTTTTT
TRBJ1-5 - TRBV7-2 - CASSLWGRLSNQPQHF TGTGCCAGCAGCTTATGGGGCAGACTCAGCAATCAGCCCCAGCATTTT
TRBJ2-7 - TRBV7-2 - CASSLSGGNGYEQYF TGTGCCAGCAGCTTATCGGGGGGCAATGGATACGAGCAGTACTTC
TRBJ2-1 - TRBV4-3 - CASRLYNEQFF TGCGCCAGCAGACTCTACAATGAGCAGTTCTTC
TRBJ1-1 - TRBV28 few CASSLRDQAFF TGTGCCAGCAGTTTACGGGACCAAGCTTTCTTT
TRBJ1-2 - TRBV20-1 - CSAKAVYGYTF TGCAGTGCTAAGGCGGTCTATGGCTACACCTTC
TRBJ1-1 TRBD1 TRBV5-1 - CASSLAGQESWVNTEAFF TGCGCCAGCAGCTTGGCGGGACAGGAGAGTTGGGTGAACACTGAAGCTTTCTTT
TRBJ1-5 TRBD1 TRBV10-3 - CAISRTGGNQPQHF TGTGCCATCAGTCGGACAGGGGGCAATCAGCCCCAGCATTTT
TRBJ1-3 - TRBV7-9 - CASSQTAGAPPGNTIYF TGTGCCAGCAGCCAAACCGCGGGGGCCCCGCCTGGAAACACCATATATTTT
TRBJ1-2 TRBD1 TRBV19 - CASTSDRGLVGYTF TGTGCCAGTACGTCGGACAGGGGGCTTGTTGGCTACACCTTC
TRBJ2-1 TRBD2 TRBV7-2 - CASSPRWTSGLYNEQFF TGTGCCAGCAGCCCACGCTGGACTAGCGGGCTGTACAATGAGCAGTTCTTC
TRBJ1-5 - TRBV7-8 - CASSPNRLANQPQHF TGTGCCAGCAGCCCCAACAGGTTGGCGAATCAGCCCCAGCATTTT
TRBJ1-4 - TRBV30 - CAWSWGVGEKLFF TGTGCCTGGAGCTGGGGAGTTGGTGAAAAACTGTTTTTT
TRBJ1-5 TRBD1 TRBV7-8 few CASSFEGQADWHF TGTGCCAGCAGCTTCGAGGGACAGGCGGATTGGCATTTT
TRBJ1-1 - TRBV5-4 - CASSSMSFLAEAFF TGTGCCAGCAGCTCTATGTCCTTTCTCGCTGAAGCTTTCTTT
TRBJ2-3 - TRBV7-9 - CASSLLLAGQDTQYF TGTGCCAGCAGCTTGCTTCTTGCAGGGCAAGATACGCAGTATTTT
TRBJ1-1 TRBD1 TRBV7-8 - CASSLTGGAWDTEAFF TGTGCCAGCAGCTTAACAGGGGGCGCATGGGACACTGAAGCTTTCTTT
TRBJ1-4 TRBD1 TRBV27 few CASSKGQINEKLFF TGTGCCAGCAGCAAGGGACAGATTAATGAAAAACTGTTTTTT
TRBJ1-5 - TRBV7-9 - CASSLPGQPQHF TGTGCCAGCAGCTTACCAGGGCAGCCCCAGCATTTT
TRBJ2-2 - TRBV9 - CASSVRDPGELFF TGTGCCAGCAGCGTGAGGGATCCCGGGGAGCTGTTTTTT
TRBJ2-7 TRBD1 TRBV15 - CATSSRTGGAGQYF TGTGCCACCAGCAGTAGGACAGGGGGCGCGGGGCAGTACTTC
TRBJ1-1 - TRBV11-3 few CASSLGKNTEAFF TGTGCCAGCAGCTTAGGAAAGAACACTGAAGCTTTCTTT